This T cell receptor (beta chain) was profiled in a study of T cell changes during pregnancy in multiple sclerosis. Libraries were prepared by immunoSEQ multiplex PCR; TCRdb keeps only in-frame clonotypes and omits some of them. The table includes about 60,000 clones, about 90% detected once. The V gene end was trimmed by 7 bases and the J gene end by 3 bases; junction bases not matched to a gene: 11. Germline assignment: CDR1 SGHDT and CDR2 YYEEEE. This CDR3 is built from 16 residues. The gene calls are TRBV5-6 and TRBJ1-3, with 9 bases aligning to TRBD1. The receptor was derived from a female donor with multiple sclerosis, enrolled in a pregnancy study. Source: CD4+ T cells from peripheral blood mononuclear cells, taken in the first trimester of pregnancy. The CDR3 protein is CASFYTGGDFGNTIYF. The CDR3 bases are TGTGCCAGCTTTTATACAGGGGGCGACTTTGGAAACACCATATATTTT.